This T cell receptor beta chain is drawn from a study of cytomegalovirus exposure and HLA in healthy donors. Study-wide context: Researchers found that roughly 80% of fewer than 450 genotyped donors fell within the Caucasian-associated ancestry cluster. Broader study findings: While the bulk of TCR sequences proved rare, some public TCRs turned up in many donors.

PCR primers comprised 60 Vbeta and 13 Jbeta primers. Clones were read by immunoSEQ multiplex PCR, and TCRdb kept only the in-frame ones, dropping some. The sample records about 150,000 clones, approximately 80% being singletons. As for this clone: Its antigen is not identified.

Germline CDR1 is LNHNV and CDR2 is YYDKDF (reference sequence). The CDR3 has 13 amino acids. J was trimmed by 1 base and V by 6 bases; bases with no gene match: 2. The TCR originated in a woman between 40 and 55 years old in good health and CMV-seropositive. Specimen: PBMCs. The rearrangement joins TRBV15 to TRBJ1-1; TRBD1 agrees at 7 bases. Here the CDR3 DNA reads TGTGCCACCAGTAGGGGGCCGAACACTGAAGCTTTCTTT. It specifies CATSRGPNTEAFF.